These T cell receptor beta chains were read from a single sample in a study of blood T cell repertoires in COVID-19. Sequenced by immunoSEQ multiplex PCR; TCRdb stores in-frame clones only, minus some. The sample shows around 100,000 clones, about nine tenths of them seen only once. Sequenced input: peripheral blood. All receptors come from a man aged 60-69 years with COVID-19, enrolled during active disease. The CDR3 runs from the conserved cysteine through the conserved F or W.

>TRBV18|TRBJ2-7
CASSRFSGTLEGYEQYF
>TRBV7-2|TRBJ2-2
CASSLESLAASTGELFF
>TRBV20-1|TRBJ2-3
CSASTSTDTQYF
>TRBV19|TRBJ1-3
CAGQSSGNTIYF
>TRBV28|TRBJ1-1
CASSLRQGFGTEAFF
>TRBV7-9|TRBJ1-1
CASSPRDRDLNTEAFF
>TRBV19|TRBJ2-3
CASTPDPGRAFSTDTQYF
>TRBV6-1|TRBJ1-1
CASSQTREDTEAFF
>TRBV18|TRBJ1-6
CASSPTPGLQVDNSPLHF
>TRBV28|TRBJ1-2
CASSPYGTEDGYTF
>TRBV30|TRBJ1-5
CAWSRTGSNQPQHF
>TRBV20-1|TRBJ2-1
CSASIPWSGQGAYEQFF
>TRBV11-2|TRBJ2-2
CASSTRYGGSGGELFF
>TRBV3-1/TRBV3-2|TRBJ2-5
CASSQDPSEETQYF
>TRBV14|TRBJ1-4
CASSHSTGLREKLFF
>TRBV12-3/TRBV12-4|TRBJ1-1
CASTMEGNTEAFF
>TRBV6-2/TRBV6-3|TRBJ1-1
CASSYDGGDSEAFF
>TRBV11-3|TRBJ2-1
CASSLDGPTSNEQFF
>TRBV7-2|TRBJ1-2
CASSSLFLGAQDYGYTF
>TRBV6-5|TRBJ2-7
CASFGTGGAEQYF
>TRBV18|TRBJ1-5
CASSYIQGAEQPQHF
>TRBV7-3|TRBJ1-1
CASSLNPQGAGTEAFF
>TRBV11-1|TRBJ2-7
CASSLEASGGYEQYF
>TRBV9|TRBJ1-1
CASSPRDSQKAFF
>TRBV4-3|TRBJ1-4
CASSPLGRENEKLFF
>TRBV6-5|TRBJ1-1
CASSYSGAGAFF
>TRBV6-7|TRBJ1-1
CARRIRGLNTEAFF
>TRBV5-1|TRBJ2-7
CASSRDHRGASYEQYF
>TRBV10-2|TRBJ2-1
CASSLSYNEQFF